Below, 29 T cell receptor beta chains from the same sample are listed, as sequenced in a study of T cell responses to AZD1222 COVID-19 vaccine. Assay: immunoSEQ multiplex PCR; the TCRdb copy retains only in-frame clones and omits some. The sample has about 200,000 clones; just over 90% are singletons. Material: peripheral blood, obtained 28 days after the second dose of the MenACWY control vaccine. The receptors shown here come from an adult who received the MenACWY meningococcal vaccine as a control.

This sequence joins TRBV10-3 and TRBJ1-2; D is ambiguous. The CDR3 length is 13 residues. V was pared by 8 bases and J by 5 bases, with 15 bases between. Germline CDR1 reads ENHRY; CDR2 reads SYGVKD. CDR3 in amino acids: CAIGGRGGYGYTF. CDR3 DNA sequence: TGTGCCATCGGAGGTCGGGGAGGGTATGGCTACACCTTC.

CDR3 amino acids: CASTQGVTNEKLFF. Here the CDR3 DNA reads TGTGCCAGCACACAGGGGGTCACTAATGAAAAACTGTTTTTT. The chain couples TRBV19 to TRBJ1-4, with 8 nucleotides matching TRBD1. This CDR3 has 14 residues. CDR1 LNHDA and CDR2 SQIVND come from the germline V gene (reference sequence). Germline trimming cut 9 bases from V and 2 bases from J; bases unmatched to any gene: 5.

V gene TRBV6-2 or TRBV6-3 combines with J gene TRBJ1-2; D remains ambiguous. CDR1 MNHEY and CDR2 SVGEGT come from the germline V gene. This CDR3 is built from 13 residues. The V gene lost 2 bases and the J gene lost 8 bases, with 12 bases spanning the gap. The CDR3 protein is CASSYIRGLGYTF. CDR3 in DNA: TGTGCCAGCAGTTACATCCGCGGGTTGGGCTACACCTTC.

This chain links TRBV29-1 with TRBJ1-1, with TRBD1 identical over 8 bases. V gave up 0 bases and J gave up 7 bases; unmatched junction bases: 10. CDR3 size: 15 residues. Germline-derived CDR1 and CDR2 are SQVTM and ANQGSEA. Here the CDR3 DNA reads TGCAGCGTTGAAGAATGGGGCAGGGGGCAGGTTGAAGCTTTCTTT. Protein sequence: CSVEEWGRGQVEAFF.

The chain employs TRBV13 and TRBJ2-2; TRBD1 agrees at 7 bases. Germline loops: CDR1 PRHDT, CDR2 FYEKMQ (reference sequence). This CDR3 comprises 15 residues. The trim removed 5 bases at V and 1 base at J, leaving 4 bases unmatched. CDR3 loop: CASSPRTGNTGELFF. The CDR3 nucleotides are TGTGCCAGCAGCCCCCGGACAGGGAACACCGGGGAGCTGTTTTTT.

This chain uses TRBV24-1 with TRBJ2-1, with 11 bases identical to TRBD1. This CDR3 has 15 amino acids. Germline V gene lookup returns CDR1 KGHDR and CDR2 SFDVKD. Unmatched junction bases numbered 10, after V lost 10 bases and J lost 6 bases. The CDR3 DNA sequence: TGTGCCACGTCTCGACTAGGGACAGGGGGCAATGAGCAGTTCTTC. Amino acid sequence: CATSRLGTGGNEQFF.

The genes are TRBV29-1 and TRBJ2-2; maybe TRBD2 (7 bases). Germline-derived CDR1 and CDR2 are SQVTM and ANQGSEA. The CDR3 is 15 residues long. V dropped 4 bases and J dropped 2 bases, with 14 bases sitting between them. The CDR3 loop reads CSVVIGGGNTGELFF. The CDR3 DNA is TGCAGCGTTGTAATCGGCGGGGGCAACACCGGGGAGCTGTTTTTT.

The chain employs TRBV7-2 and TRBJ2-5; the D gene could be TRBD1 or TRBD2 (5 bases each). CDR3 length equals 15 residues. The germline V and J ends were trimmed by 5 bases and 0 bases, with 13 bases remaining between them. Germline CDR1 reads SGHTA; CDR2 reads FQGNSA. The DNA for the CDR3 is TGTGCCAGCAGCGAACCCCCGGGACACCAAGAGACCCAGTACTTC. Its protein product is CASSEPPGHQETQYF.

V gene TRBV18 combines with J gene TRBJ1-4; 7 bases are shared with TRBD1. Trimming took 6 bases from V and 5 from J; bases not matched to a gene: 15. CDR3 length: 17 residues. The V gene's germline CDR1 is KGHSH and CDR2 LQKENI. As DNA, the CDR3 is TGTGCCAGCTCGATTTCCATTATGGAGGGGGCAAATGAAAAACTGTTTTTT. This sequence encodes CASSISIMEGANEKLFF.

This clone was counted once. The chain employs TRBV4-1 and TRBJ1-5; TRBD1 matches 8 bases. V lost 5 bases to trimming and J lost 0 bases; unmatched junction nucleotides: 3. Germline V gives CDR1 MGHRA, CDR2 YSYEKL. This CDR3 has 15 amino acids. CDR3 amino acids: CASSTTGGSNQPQHF. The CDR3 DNA is TGCGCCAGCAGCACAACAGGGGGTAGCAATCAGCCCCAGCATTTT.

The gene calls are TRBV19 and TRBJ1-1, with D possibly matching TRBD1 (5 bases). The V end lost 3 bases, the J end lost 3 bases, and 14 bases lay between the germline ends. Germline lookup yields CDR1 LNHDA and CDR2 SQIVND (reference sequence). The CDR3 sequence is 15 residues long. The chain's CDR3 is CASSMGRGRYTEAFF. The CDR3 DNA sequence: TGTGCCAGTAGTATGGGCCGGGGCAGGTACACTGAAGCTTTCTTT.

This clone appeared a few times. The chain links TRBV10-3 to TRBJ1-3, with a weak D call TRBD1 (5 bases). This CDR3 has 15 amino acids. The germline CDR1 and CDR2 sequences are ENHRY and SYGVKD. Between the trimmed V and J ends, which lost 6 bases and 0 bases, there was a span of 12 bases. CDR3 DNA: TGTGCCATCAGCCGTGACAGCCTCTCTGGAAACACCATATATTTT. It yields the protein CAISRDSLSGNTIYF.

This clone was detected once. J is TRBJ2-3 and V is TRBV28; D is undetermined. The CDR3 has 13 amino acids. The V gene lost 7 bases and the J gene lost 6 bases, with 14 bases spanning the gap. Germline V gene sequence: CDR1 MDHEN, CDR2 SYDVKM. The CDR3 here is CASKSGPVDTQYF. The DNA for the CDR3 is TGTGCCAGCAAAAGTGGGCCGGTGGATACGCAGTATTTT.

The CDR3 coding sequence is TGTGCCAGCGCCCCGGGTAGAGGGGGGTTGCGTGACACTGAAGCTTTCTTT. Its translation: CASAPGRGGLRDTEAFF. The chain carries TRBV7-3 and TRBJ1-1, with TRBD1 as a possible D gene (6 bases). V lost 8 bases, J lost 3 bases, and 25 bases lay in between. Germline lookup yields CDR1 SGHTA and CDR2 FQGTGA. This CDR3 is built from 17 residues.

The gene calls are TRBV4-3 and TRBJ2-1; 9 nucleotides align to TRBD2. CDR1 and CDR2 (germline): LGHNA, YSLEER. After removal of 3 bases from V and 7 bases from J, the junction contained 10 bases not matched to a gene. The CDR3 contains 16 residues. The CDR3 reads CASSHALAGAANEQFF. The CDR3 coding sequence is TGCGCCAGCAGCCACGCTTTAGCGGGAGCTGCAAATGAGCAGTTCTTC.

The V and J genes are TRBV5-1 and TRBJ1-5; D unclear. Trimming removed 4 bases at V and 0 bases at J, with 14 bases between. The CDR3 is 16 residues long. Per the germline V gene, CDR1 is SGHRS and CDR2 is YFSETQ. The CDR3 sequence is CASSPGTVNSNQPQHF. CDR3 DNA: TGCGCCAGCAGCCCCGGAACAGTCAATAGCAATCAGCCCCAGCATTTT.

This chain joins TRBV19 and TRBJ1-5; tentative D call: TRBD1 (5 bases). Trimming removed 5 bases at V and 6 bases at J, with 11 bases between. From germline, CDR1 is LNHDA and CDR2 SQIVND (reference sequence). The CDR3 loop spans 13 amino acids. CDR3 nucleotides: TGTGCCAGTAGTGTCGCGGGGGGTCAGCCCCAGCATTTT. Its translation: CASSVAGGQPQHF.

The genes are TRBV19 and TRBJ1-1; maybe TRBD1 (6 bases). Germline V lookup: CDR1 LNHDA, CDR2 SQIVND (reference sequence). V was clipped by 6 bases and J by 4 bases, with 18 bases between them. The CDR3 totals 15 residues. Here the CDR3 reads CASRLGQGRATEAFF. The CDR3, as DNA: TGTGCCAGTAGATTGGGTCAGGGGAGGGCCACTGAAGCTTTCTTT.

The chain combines TRBV9 with TRBJ1-1, with 7 nucleotides matching TRBD1. V dropped 3 bases and J dropped 1; count of bases not matched to a gene: 3. Germline lookup yields CDR1 SGDLS and CDR2 YYNGEE. The length of the CDR3 is 14 residues. CDR3 protein: CASSEGQTNTEAFF. The CDR3 nucleotides read TGTGCCAGCAGCGAGGGACAGACGAACACTGAAGCTTTCTTT.

This clone was recorded only once. V gene TRBV5-8 combines with J gene TRBJ1-2, with D perhaps matching TRBD1 (6 bases). Germline V lookup: CDR1 SGHTS, CDR2 YDEGEE. CDR3 length: 14 residues. V was trimmed by 4 bases and J by 2 bases, leaving 12 bases between them. Written as DNA, the CDR3 is TGTGCCAGCAGCCGTGACAGGCGGAACTATGGCTACACCTTC. Translating it yields CASSRDRRNYGYTF.

V usage is TRBV5-5 and J usage is TRBJ2-1, with D tentatively TRBD2 (6 bases). V lost 1 base to trimming and J lost 4 bases, with 9 bases between them. Germline CDR1 reads SGHKS; CDR2 reads YYEKEE (reference sequence). CDR3 length: 14 amino acids. CDR3 bases: TGTGCCAGCAGCTTGCTTAGCGGATACAATGAGCAGTTCTTC. This codes for CASSLLSGYNEQFF.

The CDR3 here is CASGLVQMGQAHTGELFF. The CDR3 nucleotides are TGTGCTAGTGGTTTGGTACAAATGGGGCAGGCACACACCGGGGAGCTGTTTTTT. The gene calls are TRBV12-5 and TRBJ2-2; weak D call: TRBD1 (5 bases). The V gene lost 0 bases and the J gene lost 3 bases, with 17 bases spanning the gap. Germline lookup yields CDR1 LGHNT and CDR2 FRNRAP. The CDR3 has 18 amino acids.

CDR3 nucleotides: TGTGCCAGCAGCTACCCGGGGGGGGAGCTGTTTTTT. Translation: CASSYPGGELFF. V is TRBV12-3 or TRBV12-4 and J is TRBJ2-2, with D possibly TRBD2 on 5 matching bases. This CDR3 spans 12 amino acids. The V gene lost 6 bases and the J gene lost 8 bases, with 10 bases spanning the gap.

V gene TRBV5-4 combines with J gene TRBJ2-7; no clear D gene. Germline CDR1 reads SGHNT; CDR2 reads YYREEE (reference sequence). The V end lost 1 base, the J end lost 7 bases, and 12 bases lay between the germline ends. This CDR3 comprises 13 residues. CDR3 nucleotide sequence: TGTGCCAGCAGCTTGCCATGGGCCACGGAGCAGTACTTC. Translating it yields CASSLPWATEQYF. The whole variable domain, filled in from reference TRBV5-4 and TRBJ2-7, reads ETGVTQSPTHLIKTRGQQVTLRCSSQSGHNTVSWYQQALGQGPQFIFQYYREEENGRGNFPPRFSGLQFPNYSSELNVNALELDDSALYLCASSLPWATEQYFGPGTRLTVT.

This clone was counted once. This chain connects TRBV4-1 to TRBJ1-2; D is undetermined. V lost 0 bases to trimming and J lost 7 bases, with 9 bases between them. The CDR3 is 13 residues long. Germline V gene lookup returns CDR1 MGHRA and CDR2 YSYEKL. The CDR3 DNA reads as TGCGCCAGCAGCCAAGAGTCCCATCTTGGCTACACCTTC. Its translation: CASSQESHLGYTF.

This clone was counted a single time. This rearrangement joins TRBV2 to TRBJ2-1; TRBD1 agrees at 8 bases. CDR3 size: 17 residues. The ends lost 9 bases at V and 9 bases at J; junction bases unmatched: 22. Germline CDR1 and CDR2: SNHLY and FYNNEI. The CDR3 reads CARGQELTGVRLSEQFF. CDR3 nucleotide sequence: TGTGCCAGGGGACAGGAACTAACCGGTGTGCGGCTGAGTGAGCAGTTCTTC.

The sample holds a few counts of this clone. V is TRBV19 and J is TRBJ2-7, with 7 bases fitting TRBD2. J gave up 3 bases and V 6 bases, and 5 bases lay outside the gene matches. Germline loops: CDR1 LNHDA, CDR2 SQIVND (reference sequence). The CDR3 runs 13 residues. CDR3 in amino acids: CASRGGGLYEQYF. The CDR3 nucleotides are TGTGCCAGTAGGGGCGGGGGACTCTACGAGCAGTACTTC.

This chain uses TRBV23-1 with TRBJ1-1, with a possible D match to TRBD1 (5 bases). TRBV23-1 is marked as an open reading frame, function uncertain. This CDR3 has 14 amino acids. V shed 2 bases and J shed 7 bases, with 14 bases lying between them. In DNA, the CDR3 is TGCGCCAGCAGTCAAGCCCTGGGGGGGGATGAAGCTTTCTTT. Protein: CASSQALGGDEAFF.

The chain has TRBV6-5 and TRBJ2-7; the D gene is possibly TRBD1 (6 bases). V dropped 6 bases and J dropped 7 bases, with 13 bases sitting between them. The germline V gene encodes CDR1 MNHEY and CDR2 SVGAGI. The CDR3 runs 12 residues. CDR3 DNA sequence: TGTGCCAGCAGCACAGGGTCGGGAGAGCAGTACTTC. Amino acid sequence: CASSTGSGEQYF.